Sequencing of this TCR beta chain was carried out in a study of CD8+ T cells in alopecia areata. Sample treatment: oral pan-JAK inhibitor, 5-10 mg twice daily. Extracted RNA was reverse transcribed into cDNA, the sequencing template. Here immunoSEQ multiplex PCR was the method, and the copy in TCRdb shows in-frame clones only, minus some. The sample has roughly 200,000 clones; roughly two fifths are singletons. The CDR3 contains 14 residues. Germline V CDR1 and CDR2: SGHVS, FQNEAQ. The J segment lost 5 bases and the V segment lost 5 bases, leaving 3 bases of the junction unmatched. The chain couples TRBV7-8 to TRBJ2-2; the match to TRBD2 covers 9 bases. The sequence was collected from a human donor with alopecia areata. The sample here was CD4+ T cells sorted from blood, taken between weeks 30 and 35, from a patient treated with tofacitinib. This CDR3 reads CASSRREGTGELFF. CDR3 bases: TGTGCCAGCAGCCGGCGGGAGGGGACCGGGGAGCTGTTTTTT.